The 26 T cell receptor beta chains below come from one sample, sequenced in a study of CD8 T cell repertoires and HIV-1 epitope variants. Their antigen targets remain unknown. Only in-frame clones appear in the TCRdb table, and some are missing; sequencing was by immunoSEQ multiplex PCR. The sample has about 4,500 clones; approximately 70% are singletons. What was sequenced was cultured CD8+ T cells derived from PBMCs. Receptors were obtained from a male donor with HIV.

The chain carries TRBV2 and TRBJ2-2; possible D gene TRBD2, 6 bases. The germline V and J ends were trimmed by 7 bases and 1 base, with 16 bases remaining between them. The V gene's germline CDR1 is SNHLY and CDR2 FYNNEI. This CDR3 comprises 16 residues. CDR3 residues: CASTSIGTLNTGELFF. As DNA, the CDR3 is TGTGCCAGCACCAGCATCGGGACTTTGAACACCGGGGAGCTGTTTTTT.

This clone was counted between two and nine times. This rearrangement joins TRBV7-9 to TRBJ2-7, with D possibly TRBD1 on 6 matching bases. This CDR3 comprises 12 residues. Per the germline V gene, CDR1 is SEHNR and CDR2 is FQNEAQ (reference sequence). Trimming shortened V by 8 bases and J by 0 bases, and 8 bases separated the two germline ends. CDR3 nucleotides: TGTGCCAGCGAGGGGGACTCCTACGAGCAGTACTTC. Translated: CASEGDSYEQYF.

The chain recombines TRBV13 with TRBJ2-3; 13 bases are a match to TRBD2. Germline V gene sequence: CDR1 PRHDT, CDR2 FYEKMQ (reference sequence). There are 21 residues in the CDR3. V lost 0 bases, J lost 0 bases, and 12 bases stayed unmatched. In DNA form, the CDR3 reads TGTGCCAGCAGCTTAGGACCACTAGGGACTAGCGGGGAATCTAGCACAGATACGCAGTATTTT. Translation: CASSLGPLGTSGESSTDTQYF.

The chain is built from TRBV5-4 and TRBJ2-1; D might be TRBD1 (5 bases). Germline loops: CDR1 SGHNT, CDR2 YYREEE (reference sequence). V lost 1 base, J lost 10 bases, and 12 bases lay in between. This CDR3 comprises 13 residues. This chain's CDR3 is CASSLSQGSEQFF. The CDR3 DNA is TGTGCCAGCAGCTTGTCGCAGGGCAGCGAGCAGTTCTTC.

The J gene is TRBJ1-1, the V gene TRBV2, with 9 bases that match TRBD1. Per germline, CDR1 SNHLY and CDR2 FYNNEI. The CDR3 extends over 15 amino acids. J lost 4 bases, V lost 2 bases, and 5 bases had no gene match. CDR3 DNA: TGTGCCAGCAGTGAACCAGACAGGGGGGGCACTGAAGCTTTCTTT. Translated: CASSEPDRGGTEAFF.

CDR3 residues: CSVVSSDSKNIQYF. The CDR3 nucleotides read TGCAGCGTTGTGAGTTCGGACAGCAAAAACATTCAGTACTTC. The V call is TRBV29-1, the J call TRBJ2-4; D may be TRBD1 (6 bases). CDR3 length equals 14 residues. V was shortened by 4 bases and J by 3 bases, with 13 bases between the two germline ends. Germline V gene data show CDR1 as SQVTM and CDR2 as ANQGSEA.

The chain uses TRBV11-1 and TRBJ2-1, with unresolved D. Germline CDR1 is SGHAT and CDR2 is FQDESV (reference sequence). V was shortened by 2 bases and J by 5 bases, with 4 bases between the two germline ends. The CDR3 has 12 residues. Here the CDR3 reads CASSLLDNEQFF. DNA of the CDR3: TGTGCCAGCAGCTTATTAGACAATGAGCAGTTCTTC.

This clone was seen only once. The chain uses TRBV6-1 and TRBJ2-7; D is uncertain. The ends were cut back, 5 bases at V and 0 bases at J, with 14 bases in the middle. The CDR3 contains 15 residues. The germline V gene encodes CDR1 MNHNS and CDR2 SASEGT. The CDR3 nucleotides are TGTGCCAGCAGTCCCCCCGAGAAGGCCTCCTACGAGCAGTACTTC. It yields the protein CASSPPEKASYEQYF.

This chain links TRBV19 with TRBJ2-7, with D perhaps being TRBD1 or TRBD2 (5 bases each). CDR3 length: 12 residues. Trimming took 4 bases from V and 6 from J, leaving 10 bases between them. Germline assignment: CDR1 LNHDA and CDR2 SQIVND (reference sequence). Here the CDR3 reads CASSSGAGEQYF. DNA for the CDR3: TGTGCCAGTAGTAGTGGGGCGGGCGAGCAGTACTTC. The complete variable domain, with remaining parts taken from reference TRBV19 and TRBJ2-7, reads DGGITQSPKYLFRKEGQNVTLSCEQNLNHDAMYWYRQDPGQGLRLIYYSQIVNDFQKGDIAEGYSVSREKKESFPLTVTSAQKNPTAFYLCASSSGAGEQYFGPGTRLTVT.

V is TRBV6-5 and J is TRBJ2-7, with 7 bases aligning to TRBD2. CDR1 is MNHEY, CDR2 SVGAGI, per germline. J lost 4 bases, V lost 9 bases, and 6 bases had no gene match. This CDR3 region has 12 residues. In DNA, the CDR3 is TGTGCCAGATGGACCGGGGGGTACGAGCAGTACTTC. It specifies CARWTGGYEQYF.

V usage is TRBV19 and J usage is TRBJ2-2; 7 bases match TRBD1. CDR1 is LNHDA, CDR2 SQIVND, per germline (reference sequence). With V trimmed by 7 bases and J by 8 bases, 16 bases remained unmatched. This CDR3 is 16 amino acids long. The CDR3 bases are TGTGCCAGTAAAGGTTATGCCGGACAGGCGACGGGGGAGCTGTTTTTT. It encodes CASKGYAGQATGELFF.

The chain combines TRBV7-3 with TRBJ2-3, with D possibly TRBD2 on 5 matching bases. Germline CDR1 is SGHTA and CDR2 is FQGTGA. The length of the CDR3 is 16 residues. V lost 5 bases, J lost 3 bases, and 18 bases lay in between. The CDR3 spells CASSTSIRGGTDTQYF. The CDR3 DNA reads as TGTGCCAGCAGCACAAGCATCCGGGGTGGAACAGATACGCAGTATTTT.

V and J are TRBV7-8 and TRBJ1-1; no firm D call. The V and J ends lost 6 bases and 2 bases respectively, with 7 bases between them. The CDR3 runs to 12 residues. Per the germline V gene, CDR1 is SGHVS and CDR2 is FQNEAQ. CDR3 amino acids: CASRETNTEAFF. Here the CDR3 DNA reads TGTGCCAGCAGAGAAACTAACACTGAAGCTTTCTTT.

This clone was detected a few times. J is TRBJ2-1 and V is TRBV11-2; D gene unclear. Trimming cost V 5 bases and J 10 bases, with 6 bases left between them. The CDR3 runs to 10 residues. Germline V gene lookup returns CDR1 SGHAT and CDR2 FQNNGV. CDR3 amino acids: CASSQREQFF. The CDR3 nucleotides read TGTGCCAGCAGCCAAAGGGAGCAGTTCTTC.

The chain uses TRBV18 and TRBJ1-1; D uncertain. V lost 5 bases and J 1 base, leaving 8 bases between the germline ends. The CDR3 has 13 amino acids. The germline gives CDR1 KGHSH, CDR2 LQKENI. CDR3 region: CASSTHRNTEAFF. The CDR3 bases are TGTGCCAGCTCAACTCATAGGAACACTGAAGCTTTCTTT.

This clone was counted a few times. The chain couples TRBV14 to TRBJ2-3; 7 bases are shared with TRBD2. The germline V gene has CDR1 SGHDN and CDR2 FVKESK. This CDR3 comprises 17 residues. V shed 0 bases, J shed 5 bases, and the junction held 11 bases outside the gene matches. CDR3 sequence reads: CASSQDRREGRGDTQYF. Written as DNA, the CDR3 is TGTGCCAGCAGCCAAGATAGGAGGGAGGGCCGGGGAGATACGCAGTATTTT.

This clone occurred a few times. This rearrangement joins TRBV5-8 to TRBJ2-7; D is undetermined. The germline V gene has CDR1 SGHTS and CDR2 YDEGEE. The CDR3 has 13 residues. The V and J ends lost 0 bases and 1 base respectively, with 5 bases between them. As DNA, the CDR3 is TGTGCCAGCAGCTTGGAGGGTTCCTACGAGCAGTACTTC. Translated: CASSLEGSYEQYF.

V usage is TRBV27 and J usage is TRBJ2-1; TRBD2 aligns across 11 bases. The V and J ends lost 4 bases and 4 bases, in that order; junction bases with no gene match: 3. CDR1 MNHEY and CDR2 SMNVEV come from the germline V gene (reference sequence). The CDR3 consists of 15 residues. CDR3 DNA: TGTGCCAGCAGTTCGGGACTAGCGGTTTACAATGAGCAGTTCTTC. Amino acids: CASSSGLAVYNEQFF.

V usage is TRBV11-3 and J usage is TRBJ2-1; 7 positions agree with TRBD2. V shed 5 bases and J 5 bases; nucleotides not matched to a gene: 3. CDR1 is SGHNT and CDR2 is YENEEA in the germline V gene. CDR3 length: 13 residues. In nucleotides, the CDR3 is TGTGCCAGCAGCCGGGACTACCACAATGAGCAGTTCTTC. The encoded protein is CASSRDYHNEQFF.

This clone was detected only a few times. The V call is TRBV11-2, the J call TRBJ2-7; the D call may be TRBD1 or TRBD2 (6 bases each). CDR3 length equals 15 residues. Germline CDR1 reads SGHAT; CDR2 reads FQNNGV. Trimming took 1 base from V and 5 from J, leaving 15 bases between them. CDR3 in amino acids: CASSLGWGAIDEQYF. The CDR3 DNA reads TGTGCCAGCAGCTTAGGATGGGGGGCGATCGACGAGCAGTACTTC.

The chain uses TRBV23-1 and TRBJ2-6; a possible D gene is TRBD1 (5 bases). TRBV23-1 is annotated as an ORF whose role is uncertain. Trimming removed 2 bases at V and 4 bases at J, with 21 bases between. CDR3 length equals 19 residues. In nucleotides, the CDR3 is TGCGCCAGCAGTCAAATCGCAGGGAAGAGGTACGAAGGGGCCAACGTCCTGACTTTC. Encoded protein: CASSQIAGKRYEGANVLTF.

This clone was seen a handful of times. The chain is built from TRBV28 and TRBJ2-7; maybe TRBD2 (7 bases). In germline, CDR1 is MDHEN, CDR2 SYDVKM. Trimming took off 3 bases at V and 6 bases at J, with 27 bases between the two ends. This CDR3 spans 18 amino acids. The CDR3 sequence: CASSFRLAEGGTPIEQYF. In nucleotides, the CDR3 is TGTGCCAGCAGTTTCCGGCTAGCGGAAGGGGGTACTCCTATCGAGCAGTACTTC.

The CDR3 region has the DNA TGCGCCAGCAGCCAAGATTCAAGTTTCTCTGGAAACACCATATATTTT. Translating it yields CASSQDSSFSGNTIYF. This rearrangement joins TRBV4-3 to TRBJ1-3; D gene unclear. V was pared by 0 bases and J by 0 bases, with 9 bases between. The CDR3 is 16 residues long. Germline CDR1 LGHNA, CDR2 YSLEER.

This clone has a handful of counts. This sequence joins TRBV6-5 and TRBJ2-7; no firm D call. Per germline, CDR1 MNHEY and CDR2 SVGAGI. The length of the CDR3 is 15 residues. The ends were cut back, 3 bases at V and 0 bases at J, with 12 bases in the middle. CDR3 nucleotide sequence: TGTGCCAGCAGTTATACCGGGTCGGTCTCCTACGAGCAGTACTTC. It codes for CASSYTGSVSYEQYF.

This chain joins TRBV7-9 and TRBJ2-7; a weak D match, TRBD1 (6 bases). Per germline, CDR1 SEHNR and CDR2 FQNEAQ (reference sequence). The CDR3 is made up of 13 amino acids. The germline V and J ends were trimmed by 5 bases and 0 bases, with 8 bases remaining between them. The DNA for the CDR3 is TGTGCCAGCAGCCCAGGGGTCTCCTACGAGCAGTACTTC. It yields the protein CASSPGVSYEQYF.

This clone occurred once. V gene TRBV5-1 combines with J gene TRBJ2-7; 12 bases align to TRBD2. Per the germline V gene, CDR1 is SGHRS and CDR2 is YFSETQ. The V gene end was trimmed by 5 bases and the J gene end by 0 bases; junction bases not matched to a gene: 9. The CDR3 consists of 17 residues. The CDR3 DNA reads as TGCGCCAGCAGTCGGACTAGCGGGACTACTAGCTCCTACGAGCAGTACTTC. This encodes CASSRTSGTTSSYEQYF.